One T cell receptor (beta chain) is described in this entry. The specificity of this receptor is unknown. It has no much larger one-base neighbor in the sample; base qualities were not kept. The library was prepared using the immunoSEQ multiplex PCR assay. For the multiplex PCR, a mixture combining 60 forward primers for TCR Vbeta segments and 13 reverse primers for TCR Jbeta segments was used. The CDR3 region of rearranged TCR beta genes was amplified from genomic DNA by a multiplex PCR assay. On the Illumina HiSeq System, the amplified TCR beta libraries were sequenced as 87-base-pair reads. In the authors' own workflow: Across the 500 to 850 repertoires, a later analysis counted 80 million or so unique TCR beta chains, roughly 11 million of which were shared by at least two donors. Raw reads were error-corrected and collapsed into unique sequences with a nearest-neighbor algorithm that merged closely related sequences to remove PCR and sequencing errors. CDR3 sequences were aligned to IMGT reference sequences to assign V, D and J gene segments. For a sequence to be retained, at least a six-nucleotide match to both a V gene segment and a J gene segment was required. A rearrangement counted as productive if the CDR3 had no stop codons and remained in frame with V and J, and every other rearrangement counted as non-productive. CDR3 was defined by IMGT convention, running from the second conserved V-encoded cysteine to the conserved J-encoded phenylalanine. Sequences without an unambiguous match to a single V gene segment were excluded from the earlier analysis of about 600 of the donors. An earlier analysis of 500 to 600 of the donors classified V segments as functional when productive rearrangements were above 56.7% and as segregating when the standard deviation between donors was above 5%. A statistical classification framework was built for diagnosing cytomegalovirus status from the catalog of TCR beta chain sequences. A later analysis assigned V and J genes by comparing TCR nucleotide sequences with IMGT/GENE-DB human TR gene sequences. The TCRdist pipeline was used in a later analysis to assign CDR3 sequences and most-parsimonious VDJ recombination scenarios. A later analysis defined each TCR beta chain by its CDR3 amino acid sequence plus V-gene family, and excluded reads lacking a unique V-gene family. A later analysis removed 450 to 600 highly shared, low-generation-probability nucleotide sequences to deal with suspected cross-contamination and a sequencing artifact. In a later analysis, a clonal expansion index was calculated for each public chain from normalized within-repertoire ranks of inferred template counts. In a later analysis, generation probabilities were computed with a VDJ recombination model fitted to out-of-frame rearrangements, and the resulting probabilities were checked against IGoR. Hypergeometric tests were used in a later analysis to score TCR-TCR, TCR-HLA and TCR-CMV co-occurrence, with a repertoire-size bias correction applied to the TCR pairs. A later analysis estimated false discovery rates by permuting HLA or CMV assignments 20 times. In a later analysis, co-occurring TCRs were grouped using DBSCAN, and TCRdist sequence similarity was added for clustering within HLA-allele-positive subsets. For co-occurrence clustering, repertoires with fewer than 30,000 or more than 120,000 public chains were excluded, along with five or six repertoires with anomalous nucleotide sharing. As stored in TCRdb, this immuneACCESS dataset retains in-frame rearrangements with V and J assigned. A fraction of the clones does not appear; measured against another copy, unresolved V genes explain less than half of the discrepancy, and the remainder lacks a known reason. That table furnishes V, J and clone size, whereas the DNA furnished D and trimming. The sample table records roughly 180,000 clones; more than 70% of these occur just once. The biggest ten clones account for about 0.25% of the sample.

CDR1 MNHEY and CDR2 SMNVEV are derived from the germline V gene (reference sequence). Trimming takes 0 bases off V and 4 bases off J; junction bases not matched to a gene: 0. From the cysteine up to the phenylalanine, the CDR3 has a length of 14 residues. Just the 42-base CDR3 DNA is kept, in frame starting at base 1. These data are taken from a study of cytomegalovirus exposure and HLA in healthy donors (TCRdb year 2017). Turning to the overall study: An earlier analysis of approximately 640 of the donors reported more than 250 Gb of sequence data and 120 million or so unique TCR beta sequences from about 180 million T cells. The aim of the study was to test whether cataloging public T cell receptors could identify signatures of past pathogen exposure. An earlier analysis of 587 of the donors applied high-throughput TCR beta sequencing to assess whether each TCR beta V gene segment acted as functional or pseudogenic. Donor age, sex, ethnicity and CMV serostatus were compiled alongside the repertoire data. Every repertoire in the discovery cohort had been generated on one and the same sequencing platform. HLA typing covered class I and class II loci at four-digit resolution. The T cell repertoires of under 700 subjects were profiled by immunosequencing and related to cytomegalovirus serostatus. In addition to the first cohort of approximately 670 subjects, a separate validation cohort of about 120 different subjects was used. An early release that covered about 600 HLA-typed donors contained approximately 300 gigabases of sequencing data and 75 million to 100 million unique TCR sequences. To study patterns of TCR occurrence, a later analysis re-analyzed previously published TCR beta repertoires from several hundred donors and added high-resolution HLA genotyping. Typing coverage differed by locus: A, B, C, DRB1 and DQB1 were typed in roughly 629-630 donors, DQA1 in approximately 520, DPA1 in nearly 610, and DPB1 in roughly 450. Of the roughly 410 genotyped donors, 75% to 85% were placed in the genetic ancestry cluster associated with self-reported Caucasian donors. The study combined high-throughput TCR immunosequencing, statistical association of individual TCRs with disease status, and machine learning to predict cytomegalovirus infection status. On average, roughly 250,000 unique TCR beta nucleotide sequences were sequenced per donor among more than 350 genotyped donors of the cohort, with roughly 18% of those sequences being non-productive. Because of strong linkage in the cohort, 5 or 6 DR-DQ haplotypes were treated as single units for association and clustering. In the later analysis, no new phenotypic data were used to find candidate immune exposures; instead, reliance was placed on TCR beta sequences and their occurrence across donors. A later genetic analysis used genome-wide SNP genotypes for about 60% of the roughly 700 donors, treating that subset as a discovery cohort.

General conclusions and limits of the study: A later analysis reported that several top co-occurrence clusters appeared linked to parvovirus B19, influenza, CMV and Epstein-Barr virus. According to a later genetic analysis, donors in an Asian-associated ancestry cluster had fewer N-insertions in productive TCRs than the approximately 700-donor mean. CMV serostatus was the only immune exposure information available for the cohort. The study gave a list of about 150 TCR beta chains associated with cytomegalovirus. The presence/absence analyses assumed that sequencing depth was roughly uniform across donors, and that assumption may not be true. A further reported finding was that TCR beta sequences accurately predicted the HLA-A and HLA-B alleles for most subjects in the first cohort. A few of the identified cytomegalovirus-associated TCR beta chains were confirmed in vitro to be specific for cytomegalovirus antigens. The sequencing pipeline was judged likely to have produced a cluster of highly shared sequence variants as a technical artifact. In an earlier analysis of roughly 560 of the donors, most TCR beta V segments were observed in productive rearrangements about 87% or about 30% of the time, broadly matching IMGT annotations. In a later genetic analysis, a missense DCLRE1C variant was associated with V-gene and J-gene trimming of TCR beta chains, and the association was replicated in an independent cohort. Specific HLA alleles were associated with around 18,000 TCR beta sequences at a false discovery rate of 0.05 in a later analysis. HLA typing was unavailable for some donors at each locus, so association tests used only the typed subset. Because counts were too low, seventeen rarely observed V segments, including chromosome 9 orphons, were left out of the earlier analysis of several hundred of the donors. This cohort had only TCR beta chains sequenced, and the lack of alpha or paired-chain data limited which features could be detected. Some IMGT-functional V segments, including TRBV6-2 and TRBV6-3, could not be told apart with the 87-base-pair reads, so those segments were excluded. When HLA alleles, especially DR and DQ, strongly co-occurred, TCR associations were difficult to assign to individual alleles. Correlated functional status among segregating V segments might reflect linkage disequilibrium, but an unknown experimental factor could not be ruled out. Compared with equally common non-associated chains, HLA-associated TCR beta chains in a later analysis were more clonally expanded and had lower generation probabilities. It was suggested by the authors that the approach could potentially be generalized to other disease states and immunological phenotypes. In a later analysis, most CMV-associated TCR beta chains were found to appear HLA-restricted, with HLA associations seemingly driven largely by CMV exposure. While some public TCRs were present in many individuals, most TCR sequences turned up only very rarely across donors. The classifier was reported to diagnose cytomegalovirus status with high specificity and sensitivity in both the original cohort and the validation cohort. In a later analysis, TCR association rates were found to vary across HLA loci, with the most associated TCRs seen for DRB1 alleles and the fewest for HLA-C alleles.

In total, more than 500 healthy bone marrow donors made up the cohort. Cohort members were all nominally healthy when sampled, although unrecorded immune exposures were likely present. The donor tested CMV seronegative and was one of the 352 seronegative cohort members. A peripheral blood sample was collected from each donor, and TCR beta sequencing was performed on peripheral blood mononuclear cells. Genomic DNA was extracted from the blood cell samples with the Qiagen DNeasy Blood Extraction Kit. The receptor chain draws on TRBV27 and TRBJ2-1; TRBD1 lines up with 7 middle nucleotides. Sequenced input: PBMCs. The source of this sequence is a boy aged 10-17 years in good health and CMV-seronegative. The CDR3 protein sequence reads: CASSLSDRYNEQFF. At the DNA level, the sequence is TGTGCCAGCAGTTTATCGGACAGGTACAATGAGCAGTTCTTC.